This TCR beta chain comes out of a study of a mutant IDH1 vaccine in newly diagnosed glioma. Background on the study: Either 4-6 weeks after radiotherapy alone or alongside temozolomide, vaccination was begun. Before enrollment, patients got radiotherapy alone, temozolomide alone, or mostly the combination. Whole-study results and caveats: Changes in top peripheral clonotypes did not appear linked to pseudoprogression.

Assay: immunoSEQ multiplex PCR; the TCRdb copy retains only in-frame clones and omits some. The top ten hold 1.9% of the sample, which has around 57,000 clones, 75% to 90% seen once. Specified time point: week 11, during vaccination. Every vaccination contained 300 ug of the mutant IDH1 20-mer peptide and was paired with topical imiquimod. Each astrocytoma in the donors was new, WHO grade 3 or 4, IDH1-mutant and ATRX-lost. Worth noting for this clone: Antigen specificity is unknown.

The CDR3 covers 17 residues. V was clipped by 0 bases and J by 0 bases, with 14 bases between them. Germline assignment: CDR1 MGHRA and CDR2 YSYEKL. The starting material was PBMCs, obtained from a glioma patient whose treatment included an IDH1 peptide vaccine. The receptor was isolated from a man aged 35-49 years with glioma. The chain combines TRBV4-1 with TRBJ2-5; D tentatively fits TRBD1 or TRBD2 (5 bases each). The CDR3 loop reads CASSQESAGTYQETQYF. CDR3 DNA: TGCGCCAGCAGCCAAGAGTCGGCAGGGACGTACCAAGAGACCCAGTACTTC.